The rows below give T cell receptor beta chains drawn from one sample of a study of blood T cell dynamics during melanoma immunotherapy. Assay used: immunoSEQ multiplex PCR; TCRdb lists only in-frame clones, some missing. The data contain approximately 9,800 clones, around 87% of them singletons. The source material was blood, sampled from a patient treated with checkpoint blockade. The receptors come from a human donor with melanoma. CDR3s include the opening cysteine and the closing phenylalanine or tryptophan. Each record gives: J gene, D gene, V gene, clone size, CDR3 DNA, CDR3 protein. D genes are given only for firm matches. Rows may omit the clone size; those that give it use once, few, many or a size class.

TRBJ2-6	NA	TRBV27	NA	TGTGCCAGCAGTTTCTCATCTGGGGCCAACGTCCTGACTTTC	CASSFSSGANVLTF
TRBJ1-6	NA	TRBV6-1	NA	TGTGCCAGCAGTTCACCTAATTCACCCCTCCACTTT	CASSSPNSPLHF
TRBJ2-7	TRBD1	TRBV5-1	NA	TGCGCCAGCAGCTTGGGATGGGGGACAGGGGTCGACGAGCAGTACTTC	CASSLGWGTGVDEQYF
TRBJ1-4	NA	TRBV28	NA	TGTGCCAGCAGTGTGGGGTTCGGGGCGCCTAATGAAAAACTGTTTTTT	CASSVGFGAPNEKLFF
TRBJ1-5	TRBD1	TRBV28	NA	TGTGCCAGCAGTCTACAGGGGATAAGCAATCAGCCCCAGCATTTT	CASSLQGISNQPQHF
TRBJ1-1	NA	TRBV5-1	NA	TGCGCCACCGCGATGAATACAGGACAGAGCAACACTGAAGCTTTCTTT	CATAMNTGQSNTEAFF
TRBJ2-3	NA	TRBV5-6	NA	TGTGCCAGCAGCCCCCCACAGGGCACAGATACGCAGTATTTT	CASSPPQGTDTQYF
TRBJ2-5	TRBD1	TRBV10-3	NA	TGTGCCATCAGTGAGTCGAGGACAGGGATGGAGACCCAGTACTTC	CAISESRTGMETQYF
TRBJ1-5	NA	TRBV6-1	NA	TGTGCCGGGGGCGATCAGCCCCAGCATTTT	CAGGDQPQHF
TRBJ2-7	NA	TRBV5-5	NA	TGTGCCAGCAGCTTTGAGGGTCCATCCTACGAGCAGTACTTC	CASSFEGPSYEQYF
TRBJ2-7	TRBD2	TRBV6-1	few	TGTGCCAGCTCTAAAGGGACTAGCGGGGGTTACGAGCAGTACTTC	CASSKGTSGGYEQYF
TRBJ2-1	NA	TRBV19	NA	TGTGCCAGTAGTATGAGTTCTAGCTGGAATGAGCAGTTCTTC	CASSMSSSWNEQFF
TRBJ2-5	NA	TRBV5-4	NA	TGTGCCAGCACCACGGCAGGCAGGGAAGAGACCCAGTACTTC	CASTTAGREETQYF
TRBJ2-2	NA	TRBV7-8	once	TGTGCCAGCAGCTTAGCCCAACCACACCCTTCCGGGGAGCTGTTTTTT	CASSLAQPHPSGELFF
TRBJ1-5	NA	TRBV6-1	NA	TGTGCCAGCAGTCCAGGGCCATTAGCAAATCAGCCCCAGCATTTT	CASSPGPLANQPQHF
TRBJ2-7	NA	TRBV5-8	NA	TGTGCCAGCAGCTTGGGCCTGGGGGCAGGAGCCTACGAGCAGTACTTC	CASSLGLGAGAYEQYF
TRBJ2-7	TRBD2	TRBV29-1	NA	TGCAGCGTTGAAGGTCTAGCGGGAGATCCCTACGAGCAGTACTTC	CSVEGLAGDPYEQYF
TRBJ2-3	TRBD2	TRBV27	NA	TGTGCCAGCAAACCGGGGGGTACCCCAGATACGCAGTATTTT	CASKPGGTPDTQYF
TRBJ2-1	NA	TRBV2	NA	TGTGCCACGGCCTACAATGAGCAGTTCTTC	CATAYNEQFF
TRBJ2-7	NA	TRBV27	NA	TGTGCCAGCAGTTTGGTAGGGGGGGGCTACGAGCAGTACTTC	CASSLVGGGYEQYF
TRBJ1-4	NA	TRBV27	once	TGTGCCAGCAGTGCGGCAGACTCAACTAATGAAAAACTGTTTTTT	CASSAADSTNEKLFF
TRBJ1-5	NA	TRBV30	NA	TGTGCCTGGAGTTCAGGGGCCCAGGCCCAGCCCCAGCATTTT	CAWSSGAQAQPQHF
TRBJ1-5	TRBD1	TRBV29-1	NA	TGCAGCGCCGGACAGGGGGGCAATCAGCCCCAGCATTTT	CSAGQGGNQPQHF
TRBJ1-2	NA	TRBV5-1	NA	TGCGCCACCCGTCTGACCTCGGACAGTCTCCACTATGGCTACACCTTC	CATRLTSDSLHYGYTF
TRBJ2-1	TRBD1	TRBV7-3	few	TGTGCCAGCAGCCGCGATACAGGGGCCTACAATGAGCAGTTCTTC	CASSRDTGAYNEQFF
TRBJ2-2	TRBD2	TRBV6-1	NA	TGTGCCAGCAGTGAACAGGCTAGCGGGAGTTTAGGCGGGGAGCTGTTTTTT	CASSEQASGSLGGELFF
TRBJ2-1	NA	TRBV2	NA	TGTGCCACCGGGACCGACTCCTACAATGAGCAGTTCTTC	CATGTDSYNEQFF
TRBJ1-2	NA	TRBV27	once	TGTGCCAGCAGTTTATCGCCAGGGGTCCCTTACTATGGCTACACCTTC	CASSLSPGVPYYGYTF
TRBJ2-3	TRBD2	TRBV4-3	NA	TGCGCCAGCAGCCAAGCGGGGGGGATCACAGATACGCAGTATTTT	CASSQAGGITDTQYF
TRBJ1-4	NA	TRBV10-3	NA	TGTGCCATCAGCTCGTCGGCAGGGACTAATGAAAAACTGTTTTTT	CAISSSAGTNEKLFF
TRBJ2-7	TRBD1	TRBV4-3	NA	TGCGCCAGCAGCCAAGGACAGGGGCGAACCTACGAGCAGTACTTC	CASSQGQGRTYEQYF
TRBJ2-6	NA	TRBV27	NA	TGTGCCAGCAGCCGCTCTGGGGCCAACGTCCTGACTTTC	CASSRSGANVLTF
TRBJ1-4	TRBD1	TRBV5-1	NA	TGCGCCAGCAGCCTAGGGACAGGGGGCGGTAATGAAAAACTGTTTTTT	CASSLGTGGGNEKLFF